This TCR beta chain originates from a study of CXCR3-negative and CXCR3-positive naive CD8 T cells. Study findings and constraints: Memory CD8+ cells had much lower diversity, and both naive subsets had comparably high diversity.

Comment on this clonotype: The antigen is undetermined.

Carrying UMI labels, the TRB cDNA libraries were prepared through 5' RACE. TCRdb re-called the 5' RACE reads and shows each CDR3 protein once, DNA omitted. Recorded for this sample: about 24,000 distinct CDR3 sequences. This clonotype was sampled from a human donor in good health. Some clones in this sample may be carry-over from other donors' samples. The sequenced sample was naive CXCR3- CD8+ T cells from blood. Stated subset: CD45RO-CCR7+CD27+CD95- naive CD8+ T cells lacking CXCR3 (TNR3-).

CDR3 region: CASSERSSGYNEQFF. This chain links TRBV6-1 with TRBJ2-1. This CDR3 has 15 residues. Per germline, CDR1 MNHNS and CDR2 SASEGT.